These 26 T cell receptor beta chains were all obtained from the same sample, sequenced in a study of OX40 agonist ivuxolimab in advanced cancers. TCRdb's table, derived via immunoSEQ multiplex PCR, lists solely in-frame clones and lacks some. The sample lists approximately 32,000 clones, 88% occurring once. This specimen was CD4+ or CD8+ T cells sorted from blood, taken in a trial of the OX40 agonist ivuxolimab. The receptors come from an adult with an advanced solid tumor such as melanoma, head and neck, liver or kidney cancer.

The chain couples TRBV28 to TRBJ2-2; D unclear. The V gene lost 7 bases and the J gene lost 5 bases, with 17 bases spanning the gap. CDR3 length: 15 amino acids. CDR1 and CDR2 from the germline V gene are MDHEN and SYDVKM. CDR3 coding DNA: TGTGCCAGCAACCCTTTGCCGCGTGGAACCGGGGAGCTGTTTTTT. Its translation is CASNPLPRGTGELFF.

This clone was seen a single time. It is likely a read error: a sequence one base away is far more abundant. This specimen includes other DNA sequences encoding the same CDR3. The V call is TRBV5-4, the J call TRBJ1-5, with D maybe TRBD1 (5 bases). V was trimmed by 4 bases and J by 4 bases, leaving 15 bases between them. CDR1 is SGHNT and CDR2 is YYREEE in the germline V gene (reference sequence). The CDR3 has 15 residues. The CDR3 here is CASSQEPGLNQPQHF. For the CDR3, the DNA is TGTGCCAGCAGCCAAGAGCCGGGGCTGAATCAGCCCCAGCATTTT.

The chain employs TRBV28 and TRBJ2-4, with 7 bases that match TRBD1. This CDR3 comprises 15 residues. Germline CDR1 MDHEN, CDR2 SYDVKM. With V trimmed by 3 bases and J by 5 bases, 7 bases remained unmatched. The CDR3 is CASSFLTGVENIQYF. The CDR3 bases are TGTGCCAGCAGTTTCCTAACAGGGGTGGAAAACATTCAGTACTTC.

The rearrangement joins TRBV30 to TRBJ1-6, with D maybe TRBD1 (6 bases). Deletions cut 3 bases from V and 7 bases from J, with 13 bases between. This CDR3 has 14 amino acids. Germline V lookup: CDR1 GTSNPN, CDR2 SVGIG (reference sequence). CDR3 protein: CAWRLDGQNSPLHF. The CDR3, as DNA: TGTGCCTGGAGACTTGACGGACAGAATTCACCCCTCCACTTT.

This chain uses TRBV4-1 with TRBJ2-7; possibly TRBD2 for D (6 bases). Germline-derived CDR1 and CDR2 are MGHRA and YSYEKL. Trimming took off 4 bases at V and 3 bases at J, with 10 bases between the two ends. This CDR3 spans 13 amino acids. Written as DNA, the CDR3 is TGCGCCAGCAGCCCGGGACTTCACTACGAGCAGTACTTC. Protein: CASSPGLHYEQYF.

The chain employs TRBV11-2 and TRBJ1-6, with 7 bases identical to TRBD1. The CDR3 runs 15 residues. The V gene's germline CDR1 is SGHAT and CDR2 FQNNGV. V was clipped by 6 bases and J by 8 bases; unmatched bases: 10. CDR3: CASSPDWDSDSPLHF. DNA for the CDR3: TGTGCCAGCAGTCCCGACTGGGACAGTGATTCACCCCTCCACTTT.

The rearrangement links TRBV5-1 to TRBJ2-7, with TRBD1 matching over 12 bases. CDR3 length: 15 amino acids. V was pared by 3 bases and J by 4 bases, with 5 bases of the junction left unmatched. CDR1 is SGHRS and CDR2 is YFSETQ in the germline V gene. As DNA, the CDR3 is TGCGCCAGCAGCTCGGGACAGGGGGCAGTTTACGAGCAGTACTTC. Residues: CASSSGQGAVYEQYF.

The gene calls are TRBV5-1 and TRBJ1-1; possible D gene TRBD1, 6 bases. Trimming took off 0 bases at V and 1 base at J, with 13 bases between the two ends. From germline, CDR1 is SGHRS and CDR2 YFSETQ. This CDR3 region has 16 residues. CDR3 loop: CASSLAPGAENTEAFF. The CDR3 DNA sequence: TGCGCCAGCAGCTTGGCCCCAGGGGCCGAGAACACTGAAGCTTTCTTT.

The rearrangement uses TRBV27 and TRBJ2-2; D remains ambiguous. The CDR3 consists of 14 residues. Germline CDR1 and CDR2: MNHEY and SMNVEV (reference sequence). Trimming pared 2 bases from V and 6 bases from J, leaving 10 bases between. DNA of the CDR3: TGTGCCAGCAGTTTAGGGGTGGGTGCCGGGGAGCTGTTTTTT. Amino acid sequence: CASSLGVGAGELFF.

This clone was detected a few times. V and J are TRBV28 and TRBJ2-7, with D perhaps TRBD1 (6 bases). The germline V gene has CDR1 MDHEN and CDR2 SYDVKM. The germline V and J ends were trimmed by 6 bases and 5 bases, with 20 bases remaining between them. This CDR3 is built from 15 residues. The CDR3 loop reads CASSTPSWKGDEQYF. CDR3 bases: TGTGCCAGCAGCACACCCTCCTGGAAGGGGGACGAGCAGTACTTC.

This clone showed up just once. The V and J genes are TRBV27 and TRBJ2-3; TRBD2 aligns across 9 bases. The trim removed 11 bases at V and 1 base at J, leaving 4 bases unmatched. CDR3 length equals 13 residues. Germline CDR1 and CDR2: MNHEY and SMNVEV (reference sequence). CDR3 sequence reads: CAVRGGGTDTQYF. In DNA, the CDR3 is TGTGCCGTGCGGGGGGGAGGCACAGATACGCAGTATTTT.

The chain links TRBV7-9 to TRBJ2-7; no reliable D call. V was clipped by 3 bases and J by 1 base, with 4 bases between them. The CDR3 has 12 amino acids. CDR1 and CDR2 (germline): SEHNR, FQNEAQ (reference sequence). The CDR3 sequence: CASSFQSYEQYF. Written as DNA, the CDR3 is TGTGCCAGCAGCTTCCAGTCCTACGAGCAGTACTTC.

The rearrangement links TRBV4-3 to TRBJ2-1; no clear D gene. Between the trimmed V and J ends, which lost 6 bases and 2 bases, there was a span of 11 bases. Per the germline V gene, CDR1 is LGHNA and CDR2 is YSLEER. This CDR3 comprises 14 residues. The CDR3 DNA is TGCGCCAGCAGTCTCGGTCCTACCTACAATGAGCAGTTCTTC. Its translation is CASSLGPTYNEQFF.

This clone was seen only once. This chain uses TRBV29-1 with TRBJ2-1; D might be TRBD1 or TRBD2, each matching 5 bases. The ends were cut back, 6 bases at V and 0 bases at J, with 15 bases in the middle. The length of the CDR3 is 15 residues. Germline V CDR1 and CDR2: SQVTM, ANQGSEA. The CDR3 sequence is CSVGTGASSYNEQFF. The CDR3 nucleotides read TGCAGCGTGGGGACGGGTGCGAGCTCCTACAATGAGCAGTTCTTC.

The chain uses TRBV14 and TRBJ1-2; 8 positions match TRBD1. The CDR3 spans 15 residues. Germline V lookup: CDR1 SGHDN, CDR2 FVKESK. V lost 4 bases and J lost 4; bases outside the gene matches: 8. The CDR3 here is CASSPGQGGSYGYTF. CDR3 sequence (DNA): TGTGCCAGCAGCCCCGGACAGGGAGGGAGCTATGGCTACACCTTC.

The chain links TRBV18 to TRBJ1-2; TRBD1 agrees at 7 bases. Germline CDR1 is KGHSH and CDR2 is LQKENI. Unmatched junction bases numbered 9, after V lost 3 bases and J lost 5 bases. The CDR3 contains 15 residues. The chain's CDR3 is CASSPLRTGEYGYTF. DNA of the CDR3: TGTGCCAGCTCACCCCTGCGGACAGGCGAATATGGCTACACCTTC.

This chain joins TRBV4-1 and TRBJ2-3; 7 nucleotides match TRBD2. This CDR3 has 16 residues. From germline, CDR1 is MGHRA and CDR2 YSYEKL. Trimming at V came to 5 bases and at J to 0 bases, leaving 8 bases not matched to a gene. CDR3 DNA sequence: TGCGCCAGCAGCTTCGGGGGGAACCCTAGCACAGATACGCAGTATTTT. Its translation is CASSFGGNPSTDTQYF.

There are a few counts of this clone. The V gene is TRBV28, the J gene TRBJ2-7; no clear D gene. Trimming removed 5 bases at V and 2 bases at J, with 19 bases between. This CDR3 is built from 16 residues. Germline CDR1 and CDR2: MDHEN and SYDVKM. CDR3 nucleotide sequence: TGTGCCAGCAGTCCACCGTACGGCAGAGTTACCTACGAGCAGTACTTC. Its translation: CASSPPYGRVTYEQYF.

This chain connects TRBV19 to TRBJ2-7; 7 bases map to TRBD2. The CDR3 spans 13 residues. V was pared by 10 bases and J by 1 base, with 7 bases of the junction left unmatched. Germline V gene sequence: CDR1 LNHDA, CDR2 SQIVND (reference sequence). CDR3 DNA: TGTGCCACCGGGGGGACGGAATCCTACGAGCAGTACTTC. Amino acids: CATGGTESYEQYF.

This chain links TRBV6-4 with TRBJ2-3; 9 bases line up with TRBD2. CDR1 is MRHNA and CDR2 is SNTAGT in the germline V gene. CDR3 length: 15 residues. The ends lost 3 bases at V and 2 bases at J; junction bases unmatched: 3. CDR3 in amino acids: CASSERGGSTDTQYF. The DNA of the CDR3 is TGTGCCAGCAGTGAGCGGGGGGGATCCACAGATACGCAGTATTTT.

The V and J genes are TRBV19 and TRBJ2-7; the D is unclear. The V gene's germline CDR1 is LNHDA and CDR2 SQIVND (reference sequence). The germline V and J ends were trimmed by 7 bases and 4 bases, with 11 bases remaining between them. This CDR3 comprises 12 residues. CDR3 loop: CASTSSQYEQYF. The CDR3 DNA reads TGTGCCAGTACTTCGTCACAGTACGAGCAGTACTTC.

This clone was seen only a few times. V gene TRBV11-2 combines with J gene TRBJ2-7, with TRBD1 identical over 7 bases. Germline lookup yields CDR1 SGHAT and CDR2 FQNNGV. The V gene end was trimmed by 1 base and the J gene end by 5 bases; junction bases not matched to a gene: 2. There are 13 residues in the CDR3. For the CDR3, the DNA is TGTGCCAGCAGCTTAGCACAGGGGAACGAGCAGTACTTC. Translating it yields CASSLAQGNEQYF.

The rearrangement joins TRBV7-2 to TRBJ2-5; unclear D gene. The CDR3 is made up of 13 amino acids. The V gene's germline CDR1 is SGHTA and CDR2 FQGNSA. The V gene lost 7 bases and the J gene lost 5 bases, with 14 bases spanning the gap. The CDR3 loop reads CASTLGGFETQYF. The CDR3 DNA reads TGTGCCAGCACCCTAGGCGGTTTCGAGACCCAGTACTTC.

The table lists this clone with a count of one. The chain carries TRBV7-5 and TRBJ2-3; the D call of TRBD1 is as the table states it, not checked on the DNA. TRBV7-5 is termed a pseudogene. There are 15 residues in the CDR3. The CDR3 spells CARRYRDRASDTQYF. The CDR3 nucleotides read TGTGCCAGAAGATACCGGGACAGGGCCTCAGATACGCAGTATTTT.

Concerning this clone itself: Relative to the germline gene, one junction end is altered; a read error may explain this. The CDR3 nucleotides are TGCGCCAGCAGCCAACGCTGGACCCCGGATACGCAGTATTTT. Residues: CASSQRWTPDTQYF. The chain uses TRBV5-4 and TRBJ2-3; no clear D. The CDR3 spans 14 residues. CDR1 is SGHNT and CDR2 is YYREEE in the germline V gene (reference sequence). Complete variable domain (other parts from reference TRBV5-4 and TRBJ2-3): ETGVTQSPTHLIKTRGQQVTLRCSSQSGHNTVSWYQQALGQGPQFIFQYYREEENGRGNFPPRFSGLQFPNYSSELNVNALELDDSALYLCASSQRWTPDTQYFGPGTRLTVL.

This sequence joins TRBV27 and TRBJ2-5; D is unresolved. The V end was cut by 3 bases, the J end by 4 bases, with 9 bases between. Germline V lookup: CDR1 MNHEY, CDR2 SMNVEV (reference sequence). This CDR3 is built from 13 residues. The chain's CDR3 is CASSLAAPETQYF. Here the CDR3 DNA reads TGTGCCAGCAGTTTGGCAGCCCCAGAGACCCAGTACTTC.